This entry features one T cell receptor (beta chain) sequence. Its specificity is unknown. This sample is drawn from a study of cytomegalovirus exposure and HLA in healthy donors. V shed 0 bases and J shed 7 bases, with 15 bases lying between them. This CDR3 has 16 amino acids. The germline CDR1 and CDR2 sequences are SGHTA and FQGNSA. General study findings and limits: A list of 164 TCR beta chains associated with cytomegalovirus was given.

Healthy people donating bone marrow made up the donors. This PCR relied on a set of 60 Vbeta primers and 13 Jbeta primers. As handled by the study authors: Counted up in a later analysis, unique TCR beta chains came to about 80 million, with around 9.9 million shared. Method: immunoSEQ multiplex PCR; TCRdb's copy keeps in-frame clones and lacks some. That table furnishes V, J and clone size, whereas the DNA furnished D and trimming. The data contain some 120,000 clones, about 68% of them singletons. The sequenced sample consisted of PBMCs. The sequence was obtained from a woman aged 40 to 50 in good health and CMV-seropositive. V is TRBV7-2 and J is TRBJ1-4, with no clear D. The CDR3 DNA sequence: TGTGCCAGCAGCTTAGCCGGGTCCGATGTCGGTGAAAAACTGTTTTTT. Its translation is CASSLAGSDVGEKLFF.